This entry lists 16 T cell receptor beta chains sequenced from one sample in a study of chemoradiotherapy in HPV16-positive cancers. Libraries were prepared by immunoSEQ multiplex PCR; TCRdb keeps only in-frame clonotypes and omits some of them. The table records about 16,000 clones, about 73% of them present only once. The sample consisted of tumor tissue, taken from a patient who underwent chemoradiotherapy. The receptors originated from a human donor with HPV-associated anogenital cancer.

The J gene is TRBJ2-3, the V gene TRBV6-6; D remains unclear. V shed 2 bases and J shed 5 bases, with 8 bases lying between them. Germline CDR1 MNHNY, CDR2 SVGAGI (reference sequence). This CDR3 is 13 amino acids long. In nucleotides, the CDR3 is TGTGCCAGCAGTTACGCACGTCTAGATACGCAGTATTTT. Protein sequence: CASSYARLDTQYF.

The chain combines TRBV11-2 with TRBJ2-3; 13 bases match TRBD2. CDR1 and CDR2 from the germline V gene are SGHAT and FQNNGV. The CDR3 contains 16 residues. Trimming at V came to 4 bases and at J to 6 bases, leaving 7 bases not matched to a gene. CDR3: CASSSDGLAGVDTQYF. CDR3 bases: TGTGCCAGCAGCTCCGACGGACTAGCGGGAGTGGATACGCAGTATTTT.

V and J are TRBV7-2 and TRBJ1-1, with TRBD1 matching over 7 bases. Germline CDR1 reads SGHTA; CDR2 reads FQGNSA. V shed 4 bases and J 0 bases; nucleotides not matched to a gene: 5. The CDR3 runs 15 residues. The DNA for the CDR3 is TGTGCCAGCAGCTCGGCAGGGGGACTGAACACTGAAGCTTTCTTT. Translated: CASSSAGGLNTEAFF.

The V call is TRBV11-1, the J call TRBJ1-3, with no clear D. V lost 2 bases to trimming and J lost 1 base, with 12 bases between them. There are 16 residues in the CDR3. Germline loops: CDR1 SGHAT, CDR2 FQDESV (reference sequence). The CDR3 spells CASSLYHGISGNTIYF. The CDR3 DNA reads as TGTGCCAGCAGCTTATATCATGGGATTTCTGGAAACACCATATATTTT.

The sample holds a few counts of this clone. This sequence joins TRBV27 and TRBJ2-5; 7 bases map to TRBD2. The CDR3 contains 14 residues. Per the germline V gene, CDR1 is MNHEY and CDR2 is SMNVEV (reference sequence). The trim removed 5 bases at V and 5 bases at J, leaving 8 bases unmatched. The CDR3 here is CASSPRLGGETQYF. The CDR3 coding sequence is TGTGCCAGCAGTCCCCGCCTCGGGGGGGAGACCCAGTACTTC.

V is TRBV2 and J is TRBJ1-1; D gene uncertain. CDR1 and CDR2 (germline): SNHLY, FYNNEI. The CDR3 consists of 12 residues. Trimming took 3 bases from V and 6 from J, leaving 8 bases between them. The CDR3 sequence: CASSDPDPEAFF. CDR3 DNA sequence: TGTGCCAGCAGTGACCCCGACCCTGAAGCTTTCTTT.

The CDR3 loop reads CASSLRSTSTSSYNSPLHF. The CDR3 DNA reads TGTGCCAGCAGCCTCCGCAGCACGTCCACTAGCTCCTATAATTCACCCCTCCACTTT. The V call is TRBV7-6, the J call TRBJ1-6; unclear D gene. There are 19 residues in the CDR3. CDR1 is SGHVS and CDR2 is FNYEAQ in the germline V gene. V dropped 5 bases and J dropped 0 bases, with 20 bases sitting between them.

This chain links TRBV28 with TRBJ2-2; D possibly corresponds to TRBD1 (6 bases). V lost 2 bases and J 4 bases, leaving 11 bases between the germline ends. This CDR3 is built from 15 residues. CDR1 is MDHEN, CDR2 SYDVKM, per germline. The CDR3 protein is CASSLRPGATGELFF. The CDR3 coding sequence is TGTGCCAGCAGTTTACGCCCAGGGGCCACCGGGGAGCTGTTTTTT.

This clone was seen only once. The chain combines TRBV5-1 with TRBJ2-2; 8 bases align to TRBD1. From germline, CDR1 is SGHRS and CDR2 YFSETQ. Trimming cost V 0 bases and J 4 bases; bases outside gene matches: 5. The CDR3 spans 16 residues. CDR3 sequence (DNA): TGCGCCAGCAGCTTGGTCACAGGGGGTACCACCGGGGAGCTGTTTTTT. Amino acid sequence: CASSLVTGGTTGELFF.

This clone was seen only once. The V and J genes are TRBV6-4 and TRBJ2-5, with TRBD2 matching 7 bases. The CDR3 length is 15 residues. V lost 3 bases, J lost 0 bases, and 4 bases stayed unmatched. The germline V gene encodes CDR1 MRHNA and CDR2 SNTAGT. The CDR3 loop is CASSESSGDQETQYF. CDR3 coding DNA: TGTGCCAGCAGTGAATCCAGCGGGGACCAAGAGACCCAGTACTTC.

This chain joins TRBV28 and TRBJ2-7, with D perhaps matching TRBD1 (6 bases). The V gene lost 7 bases and the J gene lost 2 bases, with 12 bases spanning the gap. The CDR3 is 13 amino acids. Germline assignment: CDR1 MDHEN and CDR2 SYDVKM. CDR3 in DNA: TGTGCCAGCATCAGACAGGATACCTACGAGCAGTACTTC. As protein: CASIRQDTYEQYF.

The J gene is TRBJ2-7, the V gene TRBV29-1; 12 nucleotides agree with TRBD2. This CDR3 spans 13 amino acids. Per germline, CDR1 SQVTM and CDR2 ANQGSEA. Trimming at V came to 5 bases and at J to 1 base, leaving 0 bases not matched to a gene. The chain's CDR3 is CSVLAGGSYEQYF. The DNA of the CDR3 is TGCAGCGTTCTAGCGGGAGGGTCCTACGAGCAGTACTTC.

The rearrangement links TRBV5-1 to TRBJ2-7; D unresolved. The CDR3 runs to 14 residues. Between the trimmed V and J ends, which lost 0 bases and 2 bases, there was a span of 9 bases. Germline V gene lookup returns CDR1 SGHRS and CDR2 YFSETQ. The CDR3 protein is CASSLEGPPYEQYF. In DNA form, the CDR3 reads TGCGCCAGCAGCTTGGAAGGGCCCCCCTACGAGCAGTACTTC.

This clone was counted only a few times. V usage is TRBV18 and J usage is TRBJ1-1, with D tentatively TRBD1 (5 bases). CDR3 length: 18 amino acids. The V and J ends lost 1 base and 1 base respectively, with 19 bases between them. Germline V gives CDR1 KGHSH, CDR2 LQKENI. CDR3 sequence reads: CASSPRGGEGNWNTEAFF. The CDR3 nucleotides are TGTGCCAGCTCACCACGGGGGGGAGAGGGTAATTGGAACACTGAAGCTTTCTTT.

Worth noting for this clone: One junction end does not reproduce the germline sequence, and a read error may be involved. The chain employs TRBV6-1 and TRBJ2-7; 7 bases line up with TRBD1. Germline CDR1 is MNHNS and CDR2 is SASEGT. The CDR3 runs to 15 residues. The CDR3 DNA reads TGTGCCATCAGTGGGTCCGGGACAGAGACCTACGAGCAGTACTTC. It encodes CAISGSGTETYEQYF.

This chain joins TRBV29-1 and TRBJ1-6; TRBD1 matches at 9 bases. The germline CDR1 and CDR2 sequences are SQVTM and ANQGSEA. Trimming removed 4 bases from V and 7 bases from J; junction bases left unmatched: 5. The CDR3 extends over 14 amino acids. DNA for the CDR3: TGCAGCGTTGCGACTGGGACAGGGAATTCACCCCTCCACTTT. Protein product: CSVATGTGNSPLHF.